This T cell receptor (beta chain) is drawn from a study of cytomegalovirus exposure and HLA in healthy donors. Although they were nominally healthy when sampled, donors likely had unrecorded immune exposures. Primers: 60 Vbeta forward and 13 Jbeta reverse. TCRdb's copy holds only in-frame clones and misses some; the assay was immunoSEQ multiplex PCR. The sample holds about 85,000 clones; roughly 80% are singletons and the top ten take 32%. Overall study results and limits: A missense variant in DCLRE1C was later tied to TCR beta V- and J-gene trimming. Confirmation in vitro established that a few CMV-associated chains were specific for CMV antigens.

From germline, CDR1 is MGHRA and CDR2 YSYEKL. The CDR3 is made up of 16 amino acids. A note on this clone: Its antigen is not identified. A read error may produce the germline difference seen at one junction end.

V and J are TRBV4-1 and TRBJ2-6, with TRBD2 matching over 10 bases. The sequence came from a man aged 50 to 60 in good health and CMV-seropositive. The sample taken for sequencing was PBMCs. CDR3 residues: CASSWTSGSGANGLTF. The CDR3 region has the DNA TGCGCCAGCAGCTGGACTAGCGGCTCTGGGGCCAACGGCCTGACTTTT.